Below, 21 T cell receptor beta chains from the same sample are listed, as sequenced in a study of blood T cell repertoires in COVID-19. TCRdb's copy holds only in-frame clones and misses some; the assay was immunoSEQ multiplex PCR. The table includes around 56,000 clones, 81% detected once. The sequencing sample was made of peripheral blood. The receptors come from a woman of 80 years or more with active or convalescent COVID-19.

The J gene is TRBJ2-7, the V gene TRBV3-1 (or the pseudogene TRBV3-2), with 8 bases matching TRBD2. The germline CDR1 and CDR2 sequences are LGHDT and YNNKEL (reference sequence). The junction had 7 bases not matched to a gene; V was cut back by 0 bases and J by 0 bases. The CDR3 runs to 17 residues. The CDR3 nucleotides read TGTGCCAGCAGCCAAGATCTTTGGCGGGGGGACTCCTACGAGCAGTACTTC. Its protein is CASSQDLWRGDSYEQYF.

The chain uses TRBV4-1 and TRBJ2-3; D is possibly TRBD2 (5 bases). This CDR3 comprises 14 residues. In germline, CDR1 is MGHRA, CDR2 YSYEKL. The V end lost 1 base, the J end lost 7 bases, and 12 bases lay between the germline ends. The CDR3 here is CASSQGGVGHTQYF. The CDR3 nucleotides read TGCGCCAGCAGCCAAGGGGGAGTAGGACATACGCAGTATTTT.

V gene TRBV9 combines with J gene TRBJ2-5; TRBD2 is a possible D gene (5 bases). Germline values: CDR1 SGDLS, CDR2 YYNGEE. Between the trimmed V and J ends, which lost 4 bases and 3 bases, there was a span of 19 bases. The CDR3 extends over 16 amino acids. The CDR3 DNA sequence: TGTGCCAGCAGCACCCGACCAAACACCGGGAAAGAGACCCAGTACTTC. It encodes CASSTRPNTGKETQYF.

In DNA, the CDR3 is TGTGCCAGCACCCCCGGGGGGGGTAACACCGGGGAGCTGTTTTTT. It codes for CASTPGGGNTGELFF. V is TRBV28 and J is TRBJ2-2, with 8 bases identical to TRBD2. The CDR3 runs 15 residues. After removal of 7 bases from V and 2 bases from J, the junction contained 6 bases not matched to a gene. Germline CDR1 MDHEN, CDR2 SYDVKM.

The CDR3 is CASSRGQVSSYEQYF. The CDR3 DNA sequence: TGTGCCAGCAGCCGAGGACAGGTTAGCTCCTACGAGCAGTACTTC. V gene TRBV7-9 combines with J gene TRBJ2-7; 7 nucleotides match TRBD1. Germline CDR1 is SEHNR and CDR2 is FQNEAQ (reference sequence). Trimming took 5 bases from V and 0 from J; bases not matched to a gene: 7. The CDR3 runs to 15 residues.

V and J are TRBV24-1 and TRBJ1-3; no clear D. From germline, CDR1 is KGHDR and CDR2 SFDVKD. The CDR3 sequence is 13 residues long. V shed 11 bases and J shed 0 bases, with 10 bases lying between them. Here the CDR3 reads CAILGSSGNTIYF. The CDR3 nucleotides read TGTGCCATACTAGGTAGCTCTGGAAACACCATATATTTT.

CDR3 nucleotides: TGTGCCAGCATCCCTTGGGGCGGTAACTATGGCTACACCTTC. This translates into CASIPWGGNYGYTF. V usage is TRBV5-6 and J usage is TRBJ1-2; a weak D match, TRBD1 (5 bases). This CDR3 spans 14 amino acids. Between the trimmed V and J ends, which lost 6 bases and 1 base, there was a span of 13 bases. Germline V gene sequence: CDR1 SGHDT, CDR2 YYEEEE.

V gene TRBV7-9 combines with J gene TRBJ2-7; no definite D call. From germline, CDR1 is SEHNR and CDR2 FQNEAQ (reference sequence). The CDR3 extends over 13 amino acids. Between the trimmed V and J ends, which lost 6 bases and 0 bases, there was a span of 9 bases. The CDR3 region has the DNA TGTGCCAGCAGAGCAGGAAACTCCTACGAGCAGTACTTC. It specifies CASRAGNSYEQYF.

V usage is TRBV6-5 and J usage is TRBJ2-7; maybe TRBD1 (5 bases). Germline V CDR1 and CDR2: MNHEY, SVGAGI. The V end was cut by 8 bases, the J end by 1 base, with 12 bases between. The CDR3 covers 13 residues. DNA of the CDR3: TGTGCCAGCGAAGGGGCAGGGTCCTACGAGCAGTACTTC. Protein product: CASEGAGSYEQYF.

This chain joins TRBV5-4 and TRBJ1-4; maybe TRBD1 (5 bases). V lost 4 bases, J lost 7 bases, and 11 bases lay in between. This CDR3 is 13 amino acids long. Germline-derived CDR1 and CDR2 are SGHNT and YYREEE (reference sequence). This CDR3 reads CASSPRGSEKLFF. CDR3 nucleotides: TGTGCCAGCAGCCCCCGGGGGAGTGAAAAACTGTTTTTT. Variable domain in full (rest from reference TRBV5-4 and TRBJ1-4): ETGVTQSPTHLIKTRGQQVTLRCSSQSGHNTVSWYQQALGQGPQFIFQYYREEENGRGNFPPRFSGLQFPNYSSELNVNALELDDSALYLCASSPRGSEKLFFGSGTQLSVL.

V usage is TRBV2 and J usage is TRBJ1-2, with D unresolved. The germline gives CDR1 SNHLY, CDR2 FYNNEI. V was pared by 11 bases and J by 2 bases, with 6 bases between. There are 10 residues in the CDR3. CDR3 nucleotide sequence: TGTGCCGGAGGGAACTATGGCTACACCTTC. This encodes CAGGNYGYTF.

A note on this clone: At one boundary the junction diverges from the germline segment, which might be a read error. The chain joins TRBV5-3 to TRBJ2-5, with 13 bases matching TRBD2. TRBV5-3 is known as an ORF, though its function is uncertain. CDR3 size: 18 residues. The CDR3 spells CPSLGTSGAPRHGETQYF. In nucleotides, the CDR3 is TGTCCCAGCTTGGGGACTAGCGGGGCCCCCCGCCACGGAGAGACCCAGTACTTC.

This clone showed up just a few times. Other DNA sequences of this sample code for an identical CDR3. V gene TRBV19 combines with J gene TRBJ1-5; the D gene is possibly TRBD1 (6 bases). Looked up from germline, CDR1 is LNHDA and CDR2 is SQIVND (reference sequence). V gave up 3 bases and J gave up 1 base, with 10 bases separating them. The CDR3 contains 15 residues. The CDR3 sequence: CASSIGGGSNQPQHF. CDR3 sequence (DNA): TGTGCCAGTAGTATTGGGGGCGGCAGCAATCAGCCCCAGCATTTT.

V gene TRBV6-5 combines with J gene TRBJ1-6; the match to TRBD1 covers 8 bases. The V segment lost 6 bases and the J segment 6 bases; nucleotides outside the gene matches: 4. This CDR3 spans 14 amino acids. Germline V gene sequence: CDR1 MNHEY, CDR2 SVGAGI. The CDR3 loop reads CASSSRGPNSPLHF. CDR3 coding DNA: TGTGCCAGCAGCTCCAGGGGGCCTAATTCACCCCTCCACTTT.

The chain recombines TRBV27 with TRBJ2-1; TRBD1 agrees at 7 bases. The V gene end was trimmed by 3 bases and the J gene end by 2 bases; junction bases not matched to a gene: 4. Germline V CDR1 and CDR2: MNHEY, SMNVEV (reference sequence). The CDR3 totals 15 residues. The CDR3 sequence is CASSFLGQTYNEQFF. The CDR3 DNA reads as TGTGCCAGCAGTTTTTTGGGACAGACCTACAATGAGCAGTTCTTC.

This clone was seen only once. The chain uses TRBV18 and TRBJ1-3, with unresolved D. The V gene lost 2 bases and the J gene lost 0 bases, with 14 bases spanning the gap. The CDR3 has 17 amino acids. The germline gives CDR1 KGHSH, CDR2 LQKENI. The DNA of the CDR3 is TGTGCCAGCTCACCAGCCGGTGGGCCCCACTCTGGAAACACCATATATTTT. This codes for CASSPAGGPHSGNTIYF.

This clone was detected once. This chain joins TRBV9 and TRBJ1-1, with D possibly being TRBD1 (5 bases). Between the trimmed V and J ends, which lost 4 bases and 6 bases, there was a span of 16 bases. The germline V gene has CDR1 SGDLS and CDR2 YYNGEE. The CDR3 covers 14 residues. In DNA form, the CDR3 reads TGTGCCAGCAGCCCCTTCTGGGGGGTAGCTGAAGCTTTCTTT. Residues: CASSPFWGVAEAFF.

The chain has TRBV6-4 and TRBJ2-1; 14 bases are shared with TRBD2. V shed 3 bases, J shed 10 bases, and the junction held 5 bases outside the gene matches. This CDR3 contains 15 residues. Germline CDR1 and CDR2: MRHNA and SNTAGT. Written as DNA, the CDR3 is TGTGCCAGCAGTGAACGACTAGCGGGGGGGCACGAGCAGTTCTTC. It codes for CASSERLAGGHEQFF.

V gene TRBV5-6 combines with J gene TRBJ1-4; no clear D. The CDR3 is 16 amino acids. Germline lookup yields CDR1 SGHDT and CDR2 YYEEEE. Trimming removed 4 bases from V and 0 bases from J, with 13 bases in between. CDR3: CASSDLGLATNEKLFF. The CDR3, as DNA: TGTGCCAGCAGCGATTTAGGACTTGCAACTAATGAAAAACTGTTTTTT.

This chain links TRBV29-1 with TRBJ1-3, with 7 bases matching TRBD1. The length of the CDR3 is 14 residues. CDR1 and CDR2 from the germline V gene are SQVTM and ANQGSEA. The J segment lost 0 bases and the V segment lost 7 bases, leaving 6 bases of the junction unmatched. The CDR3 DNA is TGCAGCGCTCGGACAGGCGGCTCTGGAAACACCATATATTTT. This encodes CSARTGGSGNTIYF.

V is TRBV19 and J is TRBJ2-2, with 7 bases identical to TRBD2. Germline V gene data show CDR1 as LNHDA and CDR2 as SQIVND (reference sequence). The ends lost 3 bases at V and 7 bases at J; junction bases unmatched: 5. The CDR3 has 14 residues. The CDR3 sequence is CASSMGGNNGELFF. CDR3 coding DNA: TGTGCCAGTAGTATGGGGGGGAATAACGGGGAGCTGTTTTTT.